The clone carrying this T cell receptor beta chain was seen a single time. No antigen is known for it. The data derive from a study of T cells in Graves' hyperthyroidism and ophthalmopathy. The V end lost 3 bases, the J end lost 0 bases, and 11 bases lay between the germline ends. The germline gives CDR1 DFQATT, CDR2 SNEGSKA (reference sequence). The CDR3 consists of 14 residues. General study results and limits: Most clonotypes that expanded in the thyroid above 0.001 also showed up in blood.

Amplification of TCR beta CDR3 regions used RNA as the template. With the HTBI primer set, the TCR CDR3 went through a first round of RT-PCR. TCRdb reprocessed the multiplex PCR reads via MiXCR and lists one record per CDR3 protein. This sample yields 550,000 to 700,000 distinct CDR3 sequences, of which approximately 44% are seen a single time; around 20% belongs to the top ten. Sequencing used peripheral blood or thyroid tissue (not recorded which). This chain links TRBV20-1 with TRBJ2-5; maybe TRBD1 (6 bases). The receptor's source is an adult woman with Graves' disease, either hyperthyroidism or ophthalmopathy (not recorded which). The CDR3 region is CSARLGGNQETQYF. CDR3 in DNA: TGCAGTGCTAGGTTAGGGGGTAACCAAGAGACCCAGTACTTC.